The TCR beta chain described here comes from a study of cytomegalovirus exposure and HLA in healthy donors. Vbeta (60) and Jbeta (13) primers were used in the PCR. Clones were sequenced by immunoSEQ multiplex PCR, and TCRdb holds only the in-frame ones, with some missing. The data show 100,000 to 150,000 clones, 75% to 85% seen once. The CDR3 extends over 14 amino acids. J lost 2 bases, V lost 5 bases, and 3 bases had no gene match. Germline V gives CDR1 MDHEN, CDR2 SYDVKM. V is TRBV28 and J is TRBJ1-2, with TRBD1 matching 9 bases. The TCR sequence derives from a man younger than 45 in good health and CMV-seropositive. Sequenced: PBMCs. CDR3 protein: CASSVGTGNYGYTF. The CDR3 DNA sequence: TGTGCCAGCAGTGTTGGGACAGGGAACTATGGCTACACCTTC.